This T cell receptor beta chain is from a study of OX40 agonist ivuxolimab in advanced cancers. Study at large: Prior anti-PD-1, anti-PD-L1 or anti-CTLA-4 therapy was allowed; over 30% had some. Patients achieving partial responses numbered three: one hepatocellular carcinoma case and two cutaneous melanoma cases.

Generated by immunoSEQ multiplex PCR, the TCRdb table keeps only in-frame clones and is missing some. Of 90,000 to 150,000 clones in the sample, 80% to 90% were seen once. Germline V lookup: CDR1 MGHRA, CDR2 YSYEKL. V was pared by 2 bases and J by 9 bases, with 19 bases between. The CDR3 is 15 amino acids. The chain carries TRBV4-1 and TRBJ1-2; the D gene is possibly TRBD1 (6 bases). The sample consisted of CD4+ or CD8+ T cells sorted from blood, taken in a trial of the OX40 agonist ivuxolimab. The sequence was collected from an adult with an advanced solid tumor such as melanoma, head and neck, liver or kidney cancer. In DNA form, the CDR3 reads TGCGCCAGCAGCCAACCGGGACAAACAACTATAAGCTACACCTTC. Protein sequence: CASSQPGQTTISYTF.